Here is one TCR beta chain with its context. The antigen is not known. Looked up from germline, CDR1 is MNHNS and CDR2 is SASEGT. CDR3 length: 16 residues. V was shortened by 3 bases and J by 0 bases, with 12 bases between the two germline ends. The data are from a study of T-cell memory formation after mild COVID-19. Notes on the study in general: The study found balanced CD4/CD8 in clones contracting day 15 to 85 and a CD4+ lean in later expanders. Most CD4+ clones that shrank were in CM and EM, while CD8+ ones turned up in EMRA.

Constant-segment primers served in 5'RACE that generated TCR alpha and TCR beta cDNA libraries bearing sample barcodes and UMIs. TCRdb reanalysed the 5' RACE reads using MiXCR and keeps one entry per CDR3 protein. Of hundreds of thousands of distinct CDR3 sequences listed, roughly 20% are singletons. The V gene is TRBV6-1, the J gene TRBJ2-1; D perhaps matches TRBD1 (6 bases). This TCR was recovered from an adult woman who had mild COVID-19 (a few samples of this study predate the infection). Cell type and time point are not known. The sample was PBMCs or a T cell subset sorted from them (not recorded which). CDR3 sequence: CASSDGGESSYNEQFF. As DNA, the CDR3 is TGTGCCAGCAGTGATGGGGGCGAAAGCTCCTACAATGAGCAGTTCTTC.